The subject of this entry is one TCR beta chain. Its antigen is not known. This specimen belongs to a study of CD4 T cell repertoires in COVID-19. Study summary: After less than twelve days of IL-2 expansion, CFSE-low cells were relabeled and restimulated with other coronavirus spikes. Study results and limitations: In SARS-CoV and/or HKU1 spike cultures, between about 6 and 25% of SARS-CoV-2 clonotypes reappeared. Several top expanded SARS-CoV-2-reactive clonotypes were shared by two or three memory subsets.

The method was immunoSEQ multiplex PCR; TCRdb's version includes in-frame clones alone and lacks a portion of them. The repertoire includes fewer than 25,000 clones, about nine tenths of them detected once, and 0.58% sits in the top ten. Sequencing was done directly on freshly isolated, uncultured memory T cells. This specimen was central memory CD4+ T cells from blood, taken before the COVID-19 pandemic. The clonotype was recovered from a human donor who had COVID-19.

CDR3 in amino acids: CAISQNWDKRNSPLHF. The CDR3 DNA follows: TGTGCCATCAGCCAGAACTGGGACAAAAGAAATTCACCCCTCCACTTT. V and J are TRBV10-3 and TRBJ1-6, with D possibly TRBD1 on 6 matching bases. The germline gives CDR1 ENHRY, CDR2 SYGVKD. The V end was cut by 6 bases, the J end by 7 bases, with 19 bases between. The CDR3 spans 16 residues.